One sample yielded the 30 T cell receptor beta chains listed below, sequenced in a study of circulating CD8 cells and anti-PD-1 response in melanoma. The QIAseq Immune Repertoire TCR panel built the libraries from around 15 ng of total RNA. Via MiXCR, TCRdb re-called the reads, giving one row per CDR3 protein. This sample has approximately 1,300 distinct CDR3 sequences, with 6.5% to 8% found just once. From live CD3+CD8+TCRalphabeta+ cells, four PD-1 and/or TIGIT subsets were sorted. Source: CD8+ T cells from PBMCs, taken at baseline or after one month of anti-PD-1 therapy (not recorded which). The source of these receptors is a human donor with melanoma.

This clonotype is judged medium-sized. The chain links TRBV7-8 to TRBJ2-3; 7 bases fit TRBD1. CDR3 size: 15 residues. Trimming cost V 4 bases and J 5 bases; bases outside gene matches: 9. Germline V gene lookup returns CDR1 SGHVS and CDR2 FQNEAQ. CDR3 coding DNA: TGTGCCAGCAGCTCGTCGACAGGGTGGGAAGATACGCAGTATTTT. As protein: CASSSSTGWEDTQYF.

This clonotype is classed as large. The chain recombines TRBV28 with TRBJ1-1, with TRBD1 matching 7 bases. Germline V gene lookup returns CDR1 MDHEN and CDR2 SYDVKM. CDR3 length: 15 residues. J lost 1 base, V lost 5 bases, and 7 bases had no gene match. The CDR3 DNA follows: TGTGCCAGCAGTCCGATCGACAGGGAGAACACTGAAGCTTTCTTT. It specifies CASSPIDRENTEAFF.

This clonotype is termed large. The gene calls are TRBV4-3 and TRBJ2-6; 10 bases match TRBD2. The J segment lost 1 base and the V segment lost 3 bases, leaving 0 bases of the junction unmatched. The germline gives CDR1 LGHNA, CDR2 YSLEER. The CDR3 sequence is 16 residues long. CDR3 nucleotide sequence: TGCGCCAGCAGCCAGACTAGCGGGTCTGGGGCCAACGTCCTGACTTTC. Protein sequence: CASSQTSGSGANVLTF.

This chain joins TRBV28 and TRBJ1-1, with D maybe TRBD1 (6 bases). Between the trimmed V and J ends, which lost 4 bases and 3 bases, there was a span of 18 bases. This CDR3 has 16 amino acids. The germline gives CDR1 MDHEN, CDR2 SYDVKM. DNA for the CDR3: TGTGCCAGCAGTTCCTTGGGGACAACAGCGGACACTGAAGCTTTCTTT. Residues: CASSSLGTTADTEAFF.

This clonotype rates as medium-sized. The V gene is TRBV27, the J gene TRBJ1-5; no clear D. CDR1 and CDR2 from the germline V gene are MNHEY and SMNVEV (reference sequence). The germline V and J ends were trimmed by 4 bases and 1 base, with 11 bases remaining between them. The length of the CDR3 is 15 residues. The CDR3 nucleotides read TGTGCCAGCAGTTCGCAGGATTCCAGCAATCAGCCCCAGCATTTT. Translated, it gives CASSSQDSSNQPQHF.

This clonotype is termed medium-sized. The V and J genes are TRBV20-1 and TRBJ2-2; TRBD1 might be the D (5 bases). Trimming shortened V by 4 bases and J by 3 bases, and 12 bases separated the two germline ends. Germline V gene sequence: CDR1 DFQATT, CDR2 SNEGSKA (reference sequence). The CDR3 extends over 14 amino acids. CDR3 loop: CSATRQLDTGELFF. The CDR3 bases are TGCAGTGCTACGAGACAGTTGGACACCGGGGAGCTGTTTTTT.

On this clonotype itself: Since a much larger clone is just one base distant, this may be a read error. The chain employs TRBV25-1 and TRBJ1-2; TRBD1 aligns across 11 bases. CDR1 is MGHDK and CDR2 is SYGVNS in the germline V gene. CDR3 size: 12 residues. V was clipped by 8 bases and J by 8 bases; unmatched bases: 4. The CDR3 DNA sequence: TGTGCCAGCGTGGGACAGGGGGACGGCTACACCTTC. Protein sequence: CASVGQGDGYTF.

This clonotype is medium-sized by share. CDR3 DNA: TGTGCCAGCGCCAGGGGTAGCGGGGCCGTAGATACGCAGTATTTT. Translation: CASARGSGAVDTQYF. The genes are TRBV6-6 and TRBJ2-3; 8 positions agree with TRBD2. In germline, CDR1 is MNHNY, CDR2 SVGAGI (reference sequence). V shed 8 bases, J shed 5 bases, and the junction held 12 bases outside the gene matches. The CDR3 consists of 15 residues.

The V and J genes are TRBV21-1 and TRBJ1-1; TRBD1 was called by the table and not checked on the DNA. TRBV21-1 is annotated as a pseudogene. This CDR3 region has 13 residues. CDR3 bases: TGTGCCAGCAGTAAATGGGGGCCCACTGACGCTTTCTTT. The encoded protein is CASSKWGPTDAFF.

This clonotype is termed large (0.1 to 1%). The chain joins TRBV19 to TRBJ2-1, with D uncertain. The CDR3 runs to 13 residues. V was cut by 3 bases and J by 3 bases, with 6 bases left in between. Germline CDR1 reads LNHDA; CDR2 reads SQIVND (reference sequence). CDR3 nucleotides: TGTGCCAGTAGTATTACCGGCTACAATGAGCAGTTCTTC. Protein sequence: CASSITGYNEQFF.

This clonotype is deemed medium-sized. The V and J genes are TRBV28 and TRBJ2-3, with 7 bases fitting TRBD2. Trimming cost V 6 bases and J 2 bases; bases outside gene matches: 5. This CDR3 comprises 14 residues. The germline V gene has CDR1 MDHEN and CDR2 SYDVKM. In DNA, the CDR3 is TGTGCCAGCAGACCGGGGACTAACACAGATACGCAGTATTTT. This translates into CASRPGTNTDTQYF.

This clonotype showed up just a few times. A much larger clone differs by one base, so this may be a read error. The chain has TRBV2 and TRBJ2-6; D gene uncertain. CDR1 is SNHLY, CDR2 FYNNEI, per germline. Trimming left V 11 bases short and J 1 base short, with 6 bases between. The CDR3 is made up of 12 amino acids. The CDR3 DNA follows: TGTGCCGGGGTGTCTGGGGCCAACGTCCTGACTTTC. Translation: CAGVSGANVLTF.

This clonotype ranks as medium-sized (0.01 to 0.1%). The junction departs from germline at one end; a sequencing error may be responsible. The chain links TRBV7-7 to TRBJ2-1, with 14 positions matching TRBD2. Germline lookup yields CDR1 SSHAT and CDR2 FNYEAQ (reference sequence). CDR3 length: 15 residues. The CDR3 region has the DNA TGTGCTAGCAGCTTAGGGACTAGCGGGAGTAATGAGCAGTTCTTC. It codes for CASSLGTSGSNEQFF.

Relative to its sample, this clonotype is medium-sized. CDR3 coding DNA: TGCGCCAGCAGCCACCGGGGGGACGGGTCCGGGGAGCTGTTTTTT. It translates to CASSHRGDGSGELFF. This sequence joins TRBV4-3 and TRBJ2-2, with TRBD2 matching 7 bases. The germline CDR1 and CDR2 sequences are LGHNA and YSLEER. Trimming removed 3 bases from V and 6 bases from J; junction bases left unmatched: 7. CDR3 length: 15 residues.

This clonotype is medium-sized within its sample. V is TRBV11-2 and J is TRBJ2-1; D is ambiguous. Germline V gene lookup returns CDR1 SGHAT and CDR2 FQNNGV. Trimming took 2 bases from V and 9 from J, leaving 17 bases between them. CDR3 length: 15 amino acids. As DNA, the CDR3 is TGTGCCAGCAGCTTAAGGATCGTATCGGACGGTGAGCAGTTCTTC. Amino acid sequence: CASSLRIVSDGEQFF. The entire variable domain, with the rest obtained from reference TRBV11-2 and TRBJ2-1, is as follows: EAGVAQSPRYKIIEKRQSVAFWCNPISGHATLYWYQQILGQGPKLLIQFQNNGVVDDSQLPKDRFSAERLKGVDSTLKIQPAKLEDSAVYLCASSLRIVSDGEQFFGPGTRLTVL.

V and J are TRBV4-3 and TRBJ2-1; D may match TRBD1 or TRBD2 (6 bases each). This CDR3 comprises 15 residues. Germline-derived CDR1 and CDR2 are LGHNA and YSLEER. Trimming cost V 4 bases and J 2 bases, with 12 bases left between them. The CDR3 is CASSPRGEAYNEQFF. The CDR3 DNA follows: TGCGCCAGCAGCCCTAGGGGGGAGGCCTACAATGAGCAGTTCTTC.

The rearrangement joins TRBV6-1 to TRBJ2-3, with TRBD1 identical over 9 bases. There are 15 residues in the CDR3. In germline, CDR1 is MNHNS, CDR2 SASEGT. J gave up 0 bases and V 7 bases, and 5 bases lay outside the gene matches. The CDR3 DNA follows: TGTGCCAGCATCGCAGGGACAGGGAGCACAGATACGCAGTATTTT. It is translated as CASIAGTGSTDTQYF.

Relative to its sample, this clonotype is medium-sized (0.01 to 0.1%). The chain recombines TRBV27 with TRBJ1-5; no clear D. V lost 6 bases and J 0 bases, leaving 9 bases between the germline ends. CDR1 is MNHEY and CDR2 is SMNVEV in the germline V gene (reference sequence). The CDR3 length is 14 residues. CDR3 coding DNA: TGTGCCAGCAGCTTAGGAGATAGCAATCAGCCCCAGCATTTT. This sequence encodes CASSLGDSNQPQHF.

Judged by abundance, this clonotype is medium-sized (0.01 to 0.1%). V is TRBV25-1 and J is TRBJ1-1, with D unresolved. V shed 7 bases and J shed 6 bases, with 15 bases lying between them. In germline, CDR1 is MGHDK, CDR2 SYGVNS. The CDR3 spans 13 residues. The CDR3 DNA sequence: TGTGCCAGCACGCGGGGAGGGAGGGCTGAAGCTTTCTTT. Amino acid sequence: CASTRGGRAEAFF.

By share of the sample, this clonotype is medium-sized. The chain carries TRBV2 and TRBJ2-3; D is unresolved. The CDR3 extends over 14 amino acids. Germline V gene lookup returns CDR1 SNHLY and CDR2 FYNNEI. V was trimmed by 3 bases and J by 4 bases, leaving 11 bases between them. CDR3 sequence (DNA): TGTGCCAGCAGTGACTCCATAGGTGCAGATACGCAGTATTTT. Encoded protein: CASSDSIGADTQYF. The full variable domain, its missing parts supplied by reference TRBV2 and TRBJ2-3, is EPEVTQTPSHQVTQMGQEVILRCVPISNHLYFYWYRQILGQKVEFLVSFYNNEISEKSEIFDDQFSVERPDGSNFTLKIRSTKLEDSAMYFCASSDSIGADTQYFGPGTRLTVL.

This clonotype is judged medium-sized. This chain connects TRBV20-1 to TRBJ2-1, with 8 bases identical to TRBD2. Germline V gene sequence: CDR1 DFQATT, CDR2 SNEGSKA (reference sequence). V lost 3 bases and J lost 2; bases outside the gene matches: 6. The CDR3 is 15 amino acids. The CDR3 loop is CSARVRGRPYNEQFF. CDR3 nucleotides: TGCAGTGCTAGGGTGCGCGGGAGGCCCTACAATGAGCAGTTCTTC.

This clonotype is judged medium-sized. CDR3: CASSAMAGTNSYEQYF. In DNA form, the CDR3 reads TGTGCCAGCAGCGCGATGGCCGGGACAAACTCCTACGAGCAGTACTTC. This rearrangement joins TRBV9 to TRBJ2-7; a possible D gene is TRBD1 (6 bases). Between the trimmed V and J ends, which lost 3 bases and 0 bases, there was a span of 16 bases. Germline V gene lookup returns CDR1 SGDLS and CDR2 YYNGEE. The CDR3 spans 16 residues.

This clonotype qualifies as medium-sized (0.01 to 0.1%). The rearrangement links TRBV7-3 to TRBJ2-2; D might be TRBD2 (6 bases). V was pared by 4 bases and J by 6 bases, with 12 bases between. Germline CDR1 reads SGHTA; CDR2 reads FQGTGA. CDR3 size: 14 residues. The CDR3 reads CASSSSLASGELFF. In nucleotides, the CDR3 is TGTGCCAGCAGCTCCTCACTAGCTTCCGGGGAGCTGTTTTTT.

Within the sample, this clonotype is medium-sized. V usage is TRBV6-6 and J usage is TRBJ2-3; 14 positions match TRBD2. The CDR3 has 18 residues. V lost 6 bases and J lost 5; bases outside the gene matches: 13. Germline-derived CDR1 and CDR2 are MNHNY and SVGAGI (reference sequence). The CDR3 DNA reads TGTGCCAGCAGCCCGGGACTAGCGGGGGCTTACCGAGGAGATACGCAGTATTTT. Its translation is CASSPGLAGAYRGDTQYF.

This clonotype occurred a few times. In this CDR3 the conserved last residue, phenylalanine or tryptophan, is missing, so a read error is likely. The V call is TRBV12-3 or TRBV12-4, the J call TRBJ1-3; a weak D match, TRBD1 (6 bases). V gave up 8 bases and J gave up 2 bases, with 13 bases separating them. CDR3 size: 14 residues. CDR3 sequence: CASFTGSPGNTIYL. As DNA, the CDR3 is TGTGCCAGCTTTACAGGGAGTCCTGGAAACACCATATATCTT.

The chain has TRBV4-1 and TRBJ2-1; D uncertain. Germline lookup yields CDR1 MGHRA and CDR2 YSYEKL. This CDR3 region has 13 residues. With 4 bases removed from V and 3 bases from J, the gap between germline ends came to 7 bases. The CDR3 DNA is TGCGCCAGCAGCCTAAATGACTACAATGAGCAGTTCTTC. Amino acid sequence: CASSLNDYNEQFF.

This clonotype is large by share. The V gene is TRBV27, the J gene TRBJ2-1; D not resolved. The germline CDR1 and CDR2 sequences are MNHEY and SMNVEV (reference sequence). The V gene lost 4 bases and the J gene lost 2 bases, with 12 bases spanning the gap. The CDR3 consists of 15 residues. The CDR3 protein is CASSSNLEPYNEQFF. The CDR3 DNA reads as TGTGCCAGCAGTTCGAATCTAGAACCCTACAATGAGCAGTTCTTC.

This clonotype ranks as large. V and J are TRBV12-3 or TRBV12-4 and TRBJ2-1, with D perhaps matching TRBD1 or TRBD2 (5 bases each). V was clipped by 4 bases and J by 6 bases, with 10 bases between them. The CDR3 loop spans 13 amino acids. The CDR3: CASSSGTLNEQFF. CDR3 sequence (DNA): TGTGCCAGCAGTTCGGGGACGCTCAATGAGCAGTTCTTC.

This clonotype is medium-sized by share. The CDR3 nucleotides read TGTGCCAGTAGTATATCTGCAGGGAACAATGAGCAGTTCTTC. Translated, it gives CASSISAGNNEQFF. The chain carries TRBV19 and TRBJ2-1; D is possibly TRBD1 (5 bases). CDR1 is LNHDA and CDR2 is SQIVND in the germline V gene (reference sequence). V lost 2 bases and J 5 bases, leaving 10 bases between the germline ends. The CDR3 runs to 14 residues.

By share of the sample, this clonotype is medium-sized. The chain employs TRBV28 and TRBJ2-7, with D possibly matching TRBD2 (6 bases). V dropped 5 bases and J dropped 6 bases, with 17 bases sitting between them. Germline loops: CDR1 MDHEN, CDR2 SYDVKM. This CDR3 is built from 14 residues. The CDR3 is CASSTTSRAPEQYF. The DNA for the CDR3 is TGTGCCAGCAGTACGACTAGTAGGGCTCCCGAGCAGTACTTC.